This T cell receptor (beta chain) was retrieved from a study of blood T cell repertoires in COVID-19. A single count supports this clone. Sequenced by immunoSEQ multiplex PCR; TCRdb stores in-frame clones only, minus some. The sample includes approximately 220,000 clones, around 85% of them seen just once. This CDR3 region has 17 residues. The V gene's germline CDR1 is SGHTA and CDR2 FQGTGA. V lost 4 bases, J lost 7 bases, and 24 bases lay in between. The gene calls are TRBV7-3 and TRBJ2-3; D is perhaps TRBD1 (5 bases). The sequence was obtained from a woman between 45 and 65 years old with acute or convalescent COVID-19. The sequenced sample was peripheral blood. CDR3 loop: CASSYFHLADRPHTQYF. The CDR3 bases are TGTGCCAGCAGCTACTTCCATTTGGCCGACAGACCCCATACGCAGTATTTT.